Included here is one T cell receptor (beta chain) sequence, with context. Germline-derived CDR1 and CDR2 are LNHDA and SQIVND (reference sequence). V shed 8 bases, J shed 11 bases, and the junction held 10 bases outside the gene matches. The CDR3 covers 13 residues. The data originate from a study of Graves' ophthalmopathy and Graves' hyperthyroidism. Transcripts of RNA were the source for amplifying TCR beta CDR3 regions. RT-PCR with HTBI primers came first, then second-round multiplex PCR. Each CDR3 protein gets one entry after TCRdb re-called the multiplex PCR reads with MiXCR. The repertoire has hundreds of thousands of distinct CDR3 sequences, approximately 22% of them found once; the top ten carry approximately 7%.

This receptor was taken from a woman aged 18 to 35 with stable Graves' hyperthyroidism. Some clones in this sample may be carry-over from other donors' samples. The sequencing input was peripheral blood. The chain joins TRBV19 to TRBJ2-4; 9 nucleotides match TRBD1. The CDR3 DNA sequence: TGTGCCAGTGAGCCGGGACAGGGTCGGGTTCAGTACTTC. Protein: CASEPGQGRVQYF.